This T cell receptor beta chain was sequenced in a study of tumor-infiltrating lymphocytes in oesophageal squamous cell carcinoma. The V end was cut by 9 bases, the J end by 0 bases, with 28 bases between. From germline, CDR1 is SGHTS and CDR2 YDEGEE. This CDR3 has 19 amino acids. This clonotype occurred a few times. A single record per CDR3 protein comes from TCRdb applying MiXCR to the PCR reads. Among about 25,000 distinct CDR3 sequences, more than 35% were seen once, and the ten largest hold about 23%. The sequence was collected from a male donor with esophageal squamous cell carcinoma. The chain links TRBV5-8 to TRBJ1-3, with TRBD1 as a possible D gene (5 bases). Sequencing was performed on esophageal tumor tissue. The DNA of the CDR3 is TGTGCCAAGAACCCGCAAAGTGTGGCGGGGCCTGACTCTGGAAACACCATATATTTT. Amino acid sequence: CAKNPQSVAGPDSGNTIYF. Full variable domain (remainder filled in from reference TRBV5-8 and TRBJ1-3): EAGVTQSPTHLIKTRGQQATLRCSPISGHTSVYWYQQALGLGLQFLLWYDEGEERNRGNFPPRFSGRQFPNYSSELNVNALELEDSALYLCAKNPQSVAGPDSGNTIYFGEGSWLTVV.